This entry features one T cell receptor beta chain sequence. The antigen this receptor binds is unknown. The record has no base qualities; no much larger clone is one base away. The data originate from a study of blood T cell repertoires in COVID-19 (dated by TCRdb to 2019 to 2021). Regarding the complete study: The collaborator samples originated in the United States, Italy and Spain and spanned the acute and convalescent phases of COVID-19. The dataset comprised deeply sampled blood TCRbeta repertoires from subjects exposed to, actively infected with, or recovered from COVID-19. The prospective study material was composed of cDNA or gDNA derived from T cells, B-cell-depleted T cells, or PBMCs. Where available, HLA class I and class II types were obtained from metadata supplied by the sample provider rather than from assay-based typing. Samples were obtained from the ongoing ImmuneRACE study (first 160 participants) and from about 1,300 subjects provided by 6 global collaborators. The repertoires were released in a freely available public database intended as a resource for research on the immune response to SARS-CoV-2. Nearly every sample came with metadata listing a de-identified subject ID, COVID-19 status, age in years and sex. Overall study outcomes, separate from this receptor: The amount of clinical and demographic metadata varied by source and participant and was provided uncurated.

TCRbeta CDR3 regions were amplified from genomic DNA by means of the immunoSEQ Assay, a bias-controlled multiplex PCR. The published analysis was carried out like this. Nucleated cell counts per sample were estimated from amplification of reference gene primers within the assay. Sequence reads were collapsed and filtered to measure the absolute abundance of every unique TCRbeta CDR3 rearrangement. Productive Simpson clonality was computed per sample as the square root of Simpson's diversity index over productive rearrangements. TCRdb took over this immuneACCESS table, retaining in-frame rearrangements with V and J assigned. Such tables are incomplete; in checked studies, under half of the missing clones stem from an unresolved V gene, and the remainder is unexplained. V and J calls and clone size come straight from that table; D and trimming were deduced from the DNA. This sample gives around 230,000 clones in total; around 86% of them show up just once. The top ten clones comprise around a tenth of the sample.

One collaborating source in Seattle enrolled patients during active infection and followed them longitudinally through the course of disease. Whole blood was collected in K2EDTA tubes by collaborating institutions according to the institutions' own protocols. Collaborator samples were shipped for TCRbeta analysis as frozen whole blood, isolated PBMCs, or DNA extracted from either sample type. The clonotype originates from a man in his fifties or sixties with COVID-19, enrolled during active disease. Sequencing input: peripheral blood.

The sequence in DNA is TGTGCCAGCAGCCCTCGGACAGGGATAGGAGGGACCCAGTACTTC. This encodes CASSPRTGIGGTQYF. The sequence links TRBV7-2 to TRBJ2-5; 8 bases in the junction line up with TRBD1. Taken from cysteine to phenylalanine, the CDR3 has 15 residues. Only the CDR3 part of the read is kept: 45 bases, read in frame from the first base. Via the germline V gene, CDR1 is SGHTA and CDR2 FQGNSA. The germline V and J ends show losses of 5 bases and 7 bases respectively, and no gene match explains 12 bases of the junction.